The clone carrying this T cell receptor (beta chain) has more than one count but fewer than ten. The data were obtained in a study of T-cell memory formation after mild COVID-19. TCRdb reanalysed the 5' RACE reads using MiXCR and keeps one entry per CDR3 protein. This sample yields approximately 240,000 distinct CDR3 sequences, of which 15% to 20% are seen a single time; around 3.4% belongs to the top ten. The V gene lost 0 bases and the J gene lost 2 bases, with 13 bases spanning the gap. The CDR3 runs to 16 residues. CDR1 SGHAT and CDR2 FQDESV come from the germline V gene (reference sequence). This clonotype was obtained from a man aged 18 to 29 who had mild COVID-19 (a few samples of this study predate the infection). Cell type and time point are not known. Sequencing was done on a sample of PBMCs or a T cell subset sorted from them (not recorded which). The chain recombines TRBV11-1 with TRBJ1-1, with D tentatively TRBD1 (5 bases). The CDR3 DNA follows: TGTGCCAGCAGCTTAGCGCTGGGCGGGGACAACACTGAAGCTTTCTTT. It codes for CASSLALGGDNTEAFF. Variable domain in full (rest from reference TRBV11-1 and TRBJ1-1): EAEVAQSPRYKITEKSQAVAFWCDPISGHATLYWYRQILGQGPELLVQFQDESVVDDSQLPKDRFSAERLKGVDSTLKIQPAELGDSAMYLCASSLALGGDNTEAFFGQGTRLTVV.